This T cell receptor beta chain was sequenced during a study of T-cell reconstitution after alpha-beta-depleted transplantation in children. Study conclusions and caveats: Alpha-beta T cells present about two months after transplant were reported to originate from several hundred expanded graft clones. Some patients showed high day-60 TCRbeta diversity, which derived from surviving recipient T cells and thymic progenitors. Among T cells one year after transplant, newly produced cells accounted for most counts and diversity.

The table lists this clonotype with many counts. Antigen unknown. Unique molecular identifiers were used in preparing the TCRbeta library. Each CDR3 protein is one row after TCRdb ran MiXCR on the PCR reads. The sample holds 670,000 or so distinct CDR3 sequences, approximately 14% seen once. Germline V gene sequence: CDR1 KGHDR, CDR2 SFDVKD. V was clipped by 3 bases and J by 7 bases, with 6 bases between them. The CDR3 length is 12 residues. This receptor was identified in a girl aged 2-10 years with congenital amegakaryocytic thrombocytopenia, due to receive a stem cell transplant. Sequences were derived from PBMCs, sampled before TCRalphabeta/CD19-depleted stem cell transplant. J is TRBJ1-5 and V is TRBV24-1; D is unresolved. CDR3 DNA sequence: TGTGCCACCAGTGATCCTGGACAGCCCCAGCATTTT. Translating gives CATSDPGQPQHF.